The T cell receptor (beta chain) described here comes from a study of regulatory T cells in long-lasting Graves disease. Sequencing libraries for TCR beta were prepared with iRepertoire HTBI primers and Arm-PCR of CDR3 regions. TCRdb recomputed calls from the multiplex PCR reads with MiXCR, one row per CDR3 protein. The table lists 530,000 or so distinct CDR3 sequences, roughly 14% of them singletons, with about 9.1% in the top ten. This clonotype appeared a few times. Germline CDR1 is SGHRS and CDR2 is YFSETQ. Trimming took 0 bases from V and 3 from J; bases not matched to a gene: 9. The CDR3 length is 16 residues. Time point in this sample: newly diagnosed GD, antithyroid drugs for less than 3 months. PBMC RNA was the source of the TCR library. Guidelines of the American Thyroid Association were used to diagnose Graves' disease. These records were also assigned to another study, of T cells in Graves' hyperthyroidism and ophthalmopathy.

This clonotype was sampled from a man in his thirties or forties with Graves disease. The chain employs TRBV5-1 and TRBJ2-7; 7 bases align to TRBD1. Sequenced here: peripheral blood mononuclear cells (PBMCs), sampled at new diagnosis, from a patient treated with antithyroid drugs. This CDR3 reads CASSLGTGRLGYEQYF. CDR3 nucleotides: TGCGCCAGCAGCTTGGGGACAGGCCGGCTCGGCTACGAGCAGTACTTC.